Listed below are T cell receptor beta chains from one sample, sequenced in a study of shared clonotypes between healthy human individuals. The method was immunoSEQ multiplex PCR; TCRdb's version includes in-frame clones alone and lacks a portion of them. The sample lists some 900,000 clones, about three quarters occurring once. The material sequenced was memory CD4+ T cells sorted from blood. The receptors derive from a man younger than 30 in good health. Both conserved end residues are part of each CDR3. D genes are given only for firm matches. Expanded clones get a size class; other rows say once, few or many, or leave the size out.

j_gene: TRBJ2-1
abundance: once
d_gene: .
v_gene: TRBV23-1
CDR3nt: TGCGCCAGCAGTCGACACCCGGGGGAACGGGTTAATGAGCAGTTCTTC
CDR3aa: CASSRHPGERVNEQFF

j_gene: TRBJ2-5
abundance: few
d_gene: TRBD1
v_gene: TRBV5-8
CDR3nt: TGTGCCAGCAGCAAGAGACAGGGAACGGGAGAGACCCAGTACTTC
CDR3aa: CASSKRQGTGETQYF

j_gene: TRBJ2-5
abundance: .
d_gene: .
v_gene: TRBV5-1
CDR3nt: TGCGCCAGCAGCTACCAGGGTAGTGAAGAGACCCAGTACTTC
CDR3aa: CASSYQGSEETQYF

j_gene: TRBJ2-3
abundance: .
d_gene: .
v_gene: TRBV18
CDR3nt: TGTGCCAGCTCACGCGAAGCCCGACTGACTACAGATACGCAGTATTTT
CDR3aa: CASSREARLTTDTQYF

j_gene: TRBJ2-3
abundance: .
d_gene: .
v_gene: TRBV6-5
CDR3nt: TGTGCCAGCAGACAGGCTGGAGATACGCAGTATTTT
CDR3aa: CASRQAGDTQYF

j_gene: TRBJ2-7
abundance: .
d_gene: TRBD1
v_gene: TRBV19
CDR3nt: TGTGCCAGCTCCACCCGGGACAGGGCGGCTCGCGAGCAGTACTTC
CDR3aa: CASSTRDRAAREQYF

j_gene: TRBJ2-1
abundance: .
d_gene: .
v_gene: TRBV7-9
CDR3nt: TGTGCCAGCAGCTTAGGACAGAACAATGAGCAGTTCTTC
CDR3aa: CASSLGQNNEQFF

j_gene: TRBJ1-5
abundance: .
d_gene: TRBD1
v_gene: TRBV6-5
CDR3nt: TGTGCCAGCAGTCCGGGACAGTTGAATCAGCCCCAGCATTTT
CDR3aa: CASSPGQLNQPQHF

j_gene: TRBJ1-6
abundance: once
d_gene: .
v_gene: TRBV7-2
CDR3nt: TGTGCCAGCAGCTTAATGGGGGCGAATTCACCCCTCCACTTT
CDR3aa: CASSLMGANSPLHF

j_gene: TRBJ1-6
abundance: .
d_gene: .
v_gene: TRBV4-1
CDR3nt: TGCGCCAGCAGCCAAGATCACGGGGGCGGTGGTTCACCCCTCCACTTT
CDR3aa: CASSQDHGGGGSPLHF

j_gene: TRBJ1-5
abundance: few
d_gene: .
v_gene: TRBV12-2
CDR3nt: TGTGCAAGTCGCTTAGCTTGCAGGGGAAAGGGACAGCCCCAGCATTTT
CDR3aa: CASRLACRGKGQPQHF

j_gene: TRBJ1-5
abundance: .
d_gene: .
v_gene: TRBV18
CDR3nt: TGTGCCAGCTCAACCGGGACCGCTAATCCGCACCAGCATTTT
CDR3aa: CASSTGTANPHQHF

j_gene: TRBJ2-7
abundance: .
d_gene: .
v_gene: TRBV5-6
CDR3nt: TGTGCCAGCAGCGCCGAACGGGGGACGGGGCAGTACTTC
CDR3aa: CASSAERGTGQYF

j_gene: TRBJ1-6
abundance: .
d_gene: .
v_gene: TRBV6-1
CDR3nt: TGTGCCAGCAGTGAGGTACAGGGCGCTAATTCACCCCTCCACTTT
CDR3aa: CASSEVQGANSPLHF

j_gene: TRBJ2-1
abundance: few
d_gene: TRBD2
v_gene: TRBV19
CDR3nt: TGTGCCAGTATCCCGGCTAGCGGGAGGGCAAATGAGCAGTTCTTC
CDR3aa: CASIPASGRANEQFF

j_gene: TRBJ1-2
abundance: few
d_gene: TRBD1
v_gene: TRBV7-9
CDR3nt: TGTGCCAGCAGCAAACAAGGACAGGGGCCCAACACTGGCTACACCTTC
CDR3aa: CASSKQGQGPNTGYTF

j_gene: TRBJ2-3
abundance: once
d_gene: .
v_gene: TRBV2
CDR3nt: TGTGCCAGCATTCCGGGATCCAGCACAGATACGCAGTATTTT
CDR3aa: CASIPGSSTDTQYF

j_gene: TRBJ2-3
abundance: .
d_gene: .
v_gene: TRBV12-5
CDR3nt: TGTGCTAGTGGTTTGGGACAGACCAGCACAGATACGCAGTATTTT
CDR3aa: CASGLGQTSTDTQYF

j_gene: TRBJ1-2
abundance: .
d_gene: .
v_gene: TRBV19
CDR3nt: TGTGCCAGTAGTGAAGGGTACGATGGCTACACCTTC
CDR3aa: CASSEGYDGYTF

j_gene: TRBJ2-5
abundance: once
d_gene: .
v_gene: TRBV25-1
CDR3nt: TGTGCCAGCAGTTCTAAGGGGAGTTTGGAGACCCAGTACTTC
CDR3aa: CASSSKGSLETQYF

j_gene: TRBJ1-2
abundance: .
d_gene: TRBD1
v_gene: TRBV6-1
CDR3nt: TGTGCCAGCAGTGTAGGGACAGACGGCTACACCTTC
CDR3aa: CASSVGTDGYTF

j_gene: TRBJ2-7
abundance: .
d_gene: .
v_gene: TRBV6-1
CDR3nt: TGTGCCAGCAGTGTCGTTCAGGGCTACGAGCAGTACTTC
CDR3aa: CASSVVQGYEQYF

j_gene: TRBJ1-2
abundance: once
d_gene: TRBD1
v_gene: TRBV19
CDR3nt: TGTGCCAGTAGTTCACAGGGGGCTGGCTATGGCTACACCTTC
CDR3aa: CASSSQGAGYGYTF

j_gene: TRBJ2-7
abundance: .
d_gene: .
v_gene: TRBV7-9
CDR3nt: TGTGCCAGCAGCCCGAACAGCTGGGGTCAGAAGGACGAGCAGTACTTC
CDR3aa: CASSPNSWGQKDEQYF

j_gene: TRBJ1-3
abundance: .
d_gene: .
v_gene: TRBV5-1
CDR3nt: TGCGCCAGCAGCCACGGGCGCTTCTCTGGAAACACCATATATTTT
CDR3aa: CASSHGRFSGNTIYF

j_gene: TRBJ2-7
abundance: once
d_gene: TRBD2
v_gene: TRBV28
CDR3nt: TGTGCCAGCACTACGGCCGGCGGGGGAAGCTCCTACGAGCAGTACTTC
CDR3aa: CASTTAGGGSSYEQYF

j_gene: TRBJ1-2
abundance: many
d_gene: .
v_gene: TRBV4-2
CDR3nt: TGTGCCAGCAGCCAAGATATTGGTGGCTACACCTTC
CDR3aa: CASSQDIGGYTF

j_gene: TRBJ2-5
abundance: .
d_gene: .
v_gene: TRBV5-1
CDR3nt: TGCGCCAGCAACATACTGGGGGCGAAAGAGACCCAGTACTTC
CDR3aa: CASNILGAKETQYF

j_gene: TRBJ2-3
abundance: once
d_gene: TRBD2
v_gene: TRBV28
CDR3nt: TGTGCCAGCAGCGGGGGGACTAGCACAGATACGCAGTATTTT
CDR3aa: CASSGGTSTDTQYF

j_gene: TRBJ2-5
abundance: .
d_gene: TRBD2
v_gene: TRBV5-8
CDR3nt: TGTGCCAGCAGCCCCGGTGGCGGGAGTGGTCAAGAGACCCAGTACTTC
CDR3aa: CASSPGGGSGQETQYF

j_gene: TRBJ1-1
abundance: .
d_gene: .
v_gene: TRBV6-5
CDR3nt: TGTGCCAGCAGTAGAGGGGGGTTGCACACTGAAGCTTTCTTT
CDR3aa: CASSRGGLHTEAFF

j_gene: TRBJ1-2
abundance: .
d_gene: .
v_gene: TRBV5-6
CDR3nt: TGTGCCAGCAGCTTGGTGGCCGGGGATGGCTACACCTTC
CDR3aa: CASSLVAGDGYTF

j_gene: TRBJ2-4
abundance: .
d_gene: TRBD1
v_gene: TRBV5-6
CDR3nt: TGTGCCAGCAGCTTGAGGCAGGGGGCAAACATTCAGTACTTC
CDR3aa: CASSLRQGANIQYF

j_gene: TRBJ2-7
abundance: .
d_gene: .
v_gene: TRBV30
CDR3nt: TGTGCCTGGAGCGTTCCGGACAGTCGACGTCTCGAGCAGTACTTC
CDR3aa: CAWSVPDSRRLEQYF

j_gene: TRBJ2-7
abundance: .
d_gene: .
v_gene: TRBV4-3
CDR3nt: TGCGCCAGCAGCCAAGGGACAGTCTCCTACGAGCAGTACTTC
CDR3aa: CASSQGTVSYEQYF

j_gene: TRBJ2-7
abundance: .
d_gene: .
v_gene: TRBV11-2
CDR3nt: TGTGCCAGCAGCTCAGCCGCAGCAGGCTCTGCCTACGAGCAGTACTTC
CDR3aa: CASSSAAAGSAYEQYF

j_gene: TRBJ2-1
abundance: .
d_gene: TRBD2
v_gene: TRBV27
CDR3nt: TGTGCCAGCGAGCGACGGGGGGGCTACAATGAGCAGTTCTTC
CDR3aa: CASERRGGYNEQFF

j_gene: TRBJ2-2
abundance: .
d_gene: .
v_gene: TRBV11-2
CDR3nt: TGTGCCAGCAGCTCCTACCGTAGGACGGCTAACACCGGGGAGCTGTTTTTT
CDR3aa: CASSSYRRTANTGELFF

j_gene: TRBJ1-3
abundance: .
d_gene: TRBD1
v_gene: TRBV7-2
CDR3nt: TGTGCCAGCAGCCGACAGGGTTTGCCAAACACCATATATTTT
CDR3aa: CASSRQGLPNTIYF

j_gene: TRBJ1-3
abundance: .
d_gene: .
v_gene: TRBV28
CDR3nt: TGTGCCAGCAGTCCGGACAGACCCTCTGGAAACACCATATATTTT
CDR3aa: CASSPDRPSGNTIYF

j_gene: TRBJ2-7
abundance: .
d_gene: .
v_gene: TRBV2
CDR3nt: TGTGCCAGCAGTGCAGGGCGAGCCTACGAGCAGTACTTC
CDR3aa: CASSAGRAYEQYF

j_gene: TRBJ1-4
abundance: .
d_gene: .
v_gene: TRBV6-1
CDR3nt: TGTGCCAGCAGTCGATCCCATAATGAAAAACTGTTTTTT
CDR3aa: CASSRSHNEKLFF

j_gene: TRBJ2-7
abundance: many
d_gene: .
v_gene: TRBV28
CDR3nt: TGTGCCAGCAGTTTGCAGTTCGAGCAGTACTTC
CDR3aa: CASSLQFEQYF

j_gene: TRBJ2-5
abundance: .
d_gene: .
v_gene: TRBV5-1
CDR3nt: TGCGCCAGCAGCTTTTTCCGGAGCCAAGAGACCCAGTACTTC
CDR3aa: CASSFFRSQETQYF

j_gene: TRBJ2-5
abundance: once
d_gene: TRBD2
v_gene: TRBV5-6
CDR3nt: TGTGCCAGCAGCTTGCCGACTAGCGGGAGAGTAGAGACCCAGTACTTC
CDR3aa: CASSLPTSGRVETQYF

j_gene: TRBJ2-7
abundance: .
d_gene: TRBD2
v_gene: TRBV5-1
CDR3nt: TGCGCCAGCAGCTTGGCCCCTAGCGGGTCTGCCTACGAGCAGTACTTC
CDR3aa: CASSLAPSGSAYEQYF

j_gene: TRBJ2-5
abundance: .
d_gene: .
v_gene: TRBV28
CDR3nt: TGTGCCAGCAGTCCAGACGTGCAGGAGACCCAGTACTTC
CDR3aa: CASSPDVQETQYF

j_gene: TRBJ1-2
abundance: .
d_gene: .
v_gene: TRBV25-1
CDR3nt: TGTGCCAGCAGCGAAGGGGAGAACTATGGCTACACCTTC
CDR3aa: CASSEGENYGYTF

j_gene: TRBJ2-5
abundance: .
d_gene: .
v_gene: TRBV14
CDR3nt: TGTGCCAGCAGCCGGACATCAACTAAGGGGGAGACCCAGTACTTC
CDR3aa: CASSRTSTKGETQYF

j_gene: TRBJ1-1
abundance: .
d_gene: TRBD1
v_gene: TRBV9
CDR3nt: TGTGCCAGCAGCGTAGGGGGAGAACAGGGGCGCGAAGCTTTCTTT
CDR3aa: CASSVGGEQGREAFF

j_gene: TRBJ2-1
abundance: .
d_gene: .
v_gene: TRBV15
CDR3nt: TGTGCCACCAGCAGAGATGCAGGTAGCTCCTACAATGAGCAGTTCTTC
CDR3aa: CATSRDAGSSYNEQFF

j_gene: TRBJ2-7
abundance: .
d_gene: .
v_gene: TRBV7-8
CDR3nt: TGTGCCAGCAGCTTAGCCGAGACTAGTGGGCAGTACTTC
CDR3aa: CASSLAETSGQYF

j_gene: TRBJ2-5
abundance: .
d_gene: TRBD1
v_gene: TRBV19
CDR3nt: TGTGCCAGTAGGGACAGGGGAGAGACCCAGTACTTC
CDR3aa: CASRDRGETQYF

j_gene: TRBJ1-1
abundance: .
d_gene: .
v_gene: TRBV5-4
CDR3nt: TGTGCCAGCAAAAGTGGGGGTGGGACGGACACTGAAGCTTTCTTT
CDR3aa: CASKSGGGTDTEAFF